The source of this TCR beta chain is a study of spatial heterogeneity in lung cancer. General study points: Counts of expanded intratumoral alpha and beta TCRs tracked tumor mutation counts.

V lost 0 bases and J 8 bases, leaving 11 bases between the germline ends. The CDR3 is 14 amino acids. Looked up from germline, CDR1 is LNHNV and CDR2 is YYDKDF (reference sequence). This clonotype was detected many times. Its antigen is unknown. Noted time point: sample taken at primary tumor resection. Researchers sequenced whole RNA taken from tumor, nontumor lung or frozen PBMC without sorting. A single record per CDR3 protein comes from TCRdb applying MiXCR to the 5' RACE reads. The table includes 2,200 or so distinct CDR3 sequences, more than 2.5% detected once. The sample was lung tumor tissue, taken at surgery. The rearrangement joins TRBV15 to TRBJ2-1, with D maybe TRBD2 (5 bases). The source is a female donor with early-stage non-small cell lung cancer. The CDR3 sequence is CATSRDRGRDEQFF. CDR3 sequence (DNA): TGTGCCACCAGCAGAGATCGAGGGCGGGATGAGCAGTTCTTC. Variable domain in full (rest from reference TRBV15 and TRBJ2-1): DAMVIQNPRYQVTQFGKPVTLSCSQTLNHNVMYWYQQKSSQAPKLLFHYYDKDFNNEADTPDNFQSRRPNTSFCFLDIRSPGLGDTAMYLCATSRDRGRDEQFFGPGTRLTVL.